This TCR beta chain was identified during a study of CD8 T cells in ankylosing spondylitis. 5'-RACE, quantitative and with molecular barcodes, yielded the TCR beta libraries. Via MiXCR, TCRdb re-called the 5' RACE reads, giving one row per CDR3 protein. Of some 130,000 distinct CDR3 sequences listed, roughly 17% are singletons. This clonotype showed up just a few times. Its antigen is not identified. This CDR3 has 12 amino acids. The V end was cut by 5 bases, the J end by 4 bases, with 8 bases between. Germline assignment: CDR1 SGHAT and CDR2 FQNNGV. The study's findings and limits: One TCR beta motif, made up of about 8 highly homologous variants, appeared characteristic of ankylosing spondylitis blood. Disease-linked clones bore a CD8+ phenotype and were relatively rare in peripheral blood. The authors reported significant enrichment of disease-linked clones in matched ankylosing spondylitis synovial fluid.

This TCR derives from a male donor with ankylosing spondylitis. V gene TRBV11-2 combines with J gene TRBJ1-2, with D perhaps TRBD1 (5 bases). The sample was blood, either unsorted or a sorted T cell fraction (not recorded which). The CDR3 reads CASSPGAYGYTF. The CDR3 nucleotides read TGTGCCAGCAGCCCCGGGGCCTATGGCTACACCTTC.